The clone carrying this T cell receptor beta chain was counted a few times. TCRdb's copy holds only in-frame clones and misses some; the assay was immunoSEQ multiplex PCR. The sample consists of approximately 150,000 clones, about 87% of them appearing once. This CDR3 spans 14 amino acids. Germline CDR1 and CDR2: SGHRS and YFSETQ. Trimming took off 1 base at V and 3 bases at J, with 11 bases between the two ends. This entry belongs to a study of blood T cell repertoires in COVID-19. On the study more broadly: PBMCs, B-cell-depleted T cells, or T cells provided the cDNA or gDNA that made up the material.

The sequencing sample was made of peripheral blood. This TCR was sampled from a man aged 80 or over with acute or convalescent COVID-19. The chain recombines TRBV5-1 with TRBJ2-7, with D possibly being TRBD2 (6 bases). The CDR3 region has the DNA TGCGCCAGCAGCTTGTCGGGGGAGGTCTACGAGCAGTACTTC. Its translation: CASSLSGEVYEQYF.